The TCR beta chain under discussion was sequenced for a study of blood T cell repertoires in COVID-19. This table comes from immunoSEQ multiplex PCR, and its TCRdb copy is limited to in-frame clones, with some not included. The sample has about 150,000 clones; roughly 86% are singletons. Germline CDR1 reads MDHEN; CDR2 reads SYDVKM. The CDR3 covers 15 residues. V lost 7 bases to trimming and J lost 4 bases, with 17 bases between them. The sample consisted of PBMCs or T cells enriched from blood (not recorded which). This TCR was sampled from a woman in her 50s with acute COVID-19. This sequence joins TRBV28 and TRBJ2-1; D perhaps matches TRBD2 (6 bases). The CDR3 sequence is CASTLGTSLYNEQFF. The CDR3 nucleotides read TGTGCCAGCACCCTGGGGACTTCCCTTTACAATGAGCAGTTCTTC.